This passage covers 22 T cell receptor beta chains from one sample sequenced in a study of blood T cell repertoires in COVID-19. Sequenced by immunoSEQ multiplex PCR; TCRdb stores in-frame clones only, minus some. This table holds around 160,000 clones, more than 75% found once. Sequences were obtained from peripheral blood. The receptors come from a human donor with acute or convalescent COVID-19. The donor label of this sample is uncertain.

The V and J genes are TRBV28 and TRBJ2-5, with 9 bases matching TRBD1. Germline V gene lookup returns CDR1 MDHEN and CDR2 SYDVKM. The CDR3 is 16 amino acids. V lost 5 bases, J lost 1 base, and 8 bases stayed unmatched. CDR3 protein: CASSPYTTGGQETQYF. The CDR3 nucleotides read TGTGCCAGCAGTCCATATACGACAGGGGGCCAAGAGACCCAGTACTTC.

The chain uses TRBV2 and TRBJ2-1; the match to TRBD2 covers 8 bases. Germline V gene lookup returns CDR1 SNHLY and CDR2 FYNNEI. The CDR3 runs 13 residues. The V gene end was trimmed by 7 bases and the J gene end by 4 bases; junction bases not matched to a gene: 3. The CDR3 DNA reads TGTGCCAGCATCGAGCGGGGGTACAATGAGCAGTTCTTC. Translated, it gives CASIERGYNEQFF.

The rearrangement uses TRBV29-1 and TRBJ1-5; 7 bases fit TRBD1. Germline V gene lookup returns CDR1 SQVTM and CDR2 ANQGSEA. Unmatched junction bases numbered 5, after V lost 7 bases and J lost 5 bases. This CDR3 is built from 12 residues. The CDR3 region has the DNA TGCAGCGCAGGGACAGATCATCAGCCCCAGCATTTT. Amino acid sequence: CSAGTDHQPQHF.

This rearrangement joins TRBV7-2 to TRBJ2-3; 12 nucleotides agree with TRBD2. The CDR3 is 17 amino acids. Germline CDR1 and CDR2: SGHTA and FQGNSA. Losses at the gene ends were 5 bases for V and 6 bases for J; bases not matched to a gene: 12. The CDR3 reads CASSLSTSGGSSDTQYF. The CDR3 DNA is TGTGCCAGCAGCCTTTCGACTAGCGGGGGTTCTTCCGATACGCAGTATTTT.

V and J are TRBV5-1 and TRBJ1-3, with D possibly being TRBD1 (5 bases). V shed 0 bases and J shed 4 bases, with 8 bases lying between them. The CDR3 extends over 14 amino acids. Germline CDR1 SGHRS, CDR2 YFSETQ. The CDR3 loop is CASSLGRAGNTIYF. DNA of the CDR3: TGCGCCAGCAGCTTGGGCAGGGCGGGAAACACCATATATTTT.

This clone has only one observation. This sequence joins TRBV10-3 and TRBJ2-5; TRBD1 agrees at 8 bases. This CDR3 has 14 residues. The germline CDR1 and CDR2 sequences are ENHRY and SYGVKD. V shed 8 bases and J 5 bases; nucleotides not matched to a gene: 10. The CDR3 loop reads CAIGVSGGGETQYF. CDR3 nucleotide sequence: TGTGCCATCGGGGTTTCAGGGGGCGGGGAGACCCAGTACTTC.

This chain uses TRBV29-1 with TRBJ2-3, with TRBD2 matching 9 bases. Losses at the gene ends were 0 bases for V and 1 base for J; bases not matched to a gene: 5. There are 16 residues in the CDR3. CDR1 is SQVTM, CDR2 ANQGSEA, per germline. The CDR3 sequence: CSVEDQAGGRTDTQYF. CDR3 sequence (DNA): TGCAGCGTTGAAGACCAGGCGGGGGGGCGCACAGATACGCAGTATTTT.

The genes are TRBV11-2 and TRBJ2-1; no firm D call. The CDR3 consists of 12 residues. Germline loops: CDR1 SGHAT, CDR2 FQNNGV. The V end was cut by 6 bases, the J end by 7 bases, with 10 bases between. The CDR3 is CASRFTGNEQFF. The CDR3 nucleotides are TGTGCCAGCAGGTTCACGGGTAATGAGCAGTTCTTC.

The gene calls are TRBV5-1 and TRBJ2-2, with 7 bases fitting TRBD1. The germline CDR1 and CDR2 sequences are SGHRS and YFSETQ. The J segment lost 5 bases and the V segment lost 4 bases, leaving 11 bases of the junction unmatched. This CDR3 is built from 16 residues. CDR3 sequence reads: CASSARGMLETGELFF. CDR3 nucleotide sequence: TGCGCCAGCAGCGCCAGGGGGATGTTGGAAACCGGGGAGCTGTTTTTT.

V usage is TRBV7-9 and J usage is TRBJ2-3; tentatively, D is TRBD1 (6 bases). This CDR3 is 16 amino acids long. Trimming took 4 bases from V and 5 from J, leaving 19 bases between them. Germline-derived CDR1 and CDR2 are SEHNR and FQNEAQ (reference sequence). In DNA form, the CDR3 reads TGTGCCAGCAGCTCAACGCGTGGGGGCGCGAGAGATACGCAGTATTTT. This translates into CASSSTRGGARDTQYF.

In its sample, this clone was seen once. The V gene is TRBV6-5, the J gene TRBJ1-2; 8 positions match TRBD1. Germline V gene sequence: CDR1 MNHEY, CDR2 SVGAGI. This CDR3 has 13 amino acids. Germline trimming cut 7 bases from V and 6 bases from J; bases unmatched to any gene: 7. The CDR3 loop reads CASTKSGGNGYTF. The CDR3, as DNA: TGTGCCAGCACCAAATCAGGGGGCAATGGCTACACCTTC.

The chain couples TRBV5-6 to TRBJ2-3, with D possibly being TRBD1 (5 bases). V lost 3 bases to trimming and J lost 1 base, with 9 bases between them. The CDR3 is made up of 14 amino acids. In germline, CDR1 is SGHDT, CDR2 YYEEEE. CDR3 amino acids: CASSSLRGTDTQYF. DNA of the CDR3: TGTGCCAGCAGCTCCCTCAGGGGCACAGATACGCAGTATTTT.

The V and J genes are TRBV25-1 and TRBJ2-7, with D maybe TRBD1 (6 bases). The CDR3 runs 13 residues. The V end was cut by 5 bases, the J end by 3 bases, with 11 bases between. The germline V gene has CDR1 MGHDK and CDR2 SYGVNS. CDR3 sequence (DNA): TGTGCCAGCAGTAAGCAGGGGATCTACGAGCAGTACTTC. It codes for CASSKQGIYEQYF.

CDR3 loop: CASSSGGASGTDTQYF. The CDR3 DNA follows: TGTGCCAGCAGCTCAGGTGGGGCCAGTGGCACAGATACGCAGTATTTT. V gene TRBV7-3 combines with J gene TRBJ2-3; D perhaps matches TRBD1 (5 bases). Germline CDR1 and CDR2: SGHTA and FQGTGA. The CDR3 has 16 amino acids. V was cut by 4 bases and J by 1 base, with 15 bases left in between.

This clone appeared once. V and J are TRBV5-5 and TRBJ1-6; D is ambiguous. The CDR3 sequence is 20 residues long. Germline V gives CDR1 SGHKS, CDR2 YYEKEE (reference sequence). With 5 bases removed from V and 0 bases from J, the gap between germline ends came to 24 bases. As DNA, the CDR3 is TGTGCCAGCAGTTTTACCCTAGACATCCCCGGGAGCTCCTATAATTCACCCCTCCACTTT. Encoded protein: CASSFTLDIPGSSYNSPLHF.

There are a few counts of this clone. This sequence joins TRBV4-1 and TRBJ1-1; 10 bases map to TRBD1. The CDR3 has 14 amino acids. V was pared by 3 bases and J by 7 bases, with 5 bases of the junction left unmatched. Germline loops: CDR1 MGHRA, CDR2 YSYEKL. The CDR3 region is CASSHAWTGGEAFF. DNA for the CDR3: TGCGCCAGCAGCCATGCCTGGACAGGGGGTGAAGCTTTCTTT.

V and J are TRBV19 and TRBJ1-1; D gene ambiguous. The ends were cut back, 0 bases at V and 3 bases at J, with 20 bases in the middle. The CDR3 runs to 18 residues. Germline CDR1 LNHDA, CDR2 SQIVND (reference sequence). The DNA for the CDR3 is TGTGCCAGTAGTATAGATCCCCTTCGGATCTTTCGGGACACTGAAGCTTTCTTT. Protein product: CASSIDPLRIFRDTEAFF.

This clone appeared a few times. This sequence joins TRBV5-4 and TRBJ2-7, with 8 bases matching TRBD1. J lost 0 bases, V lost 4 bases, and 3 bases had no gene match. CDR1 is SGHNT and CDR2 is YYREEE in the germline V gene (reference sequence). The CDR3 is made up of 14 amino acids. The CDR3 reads CASSPGGFSYEQYF. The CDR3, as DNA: TGTGCCAGCAGCCCAGGGGGCTTCTCCTACGAGCAGTACTTC.

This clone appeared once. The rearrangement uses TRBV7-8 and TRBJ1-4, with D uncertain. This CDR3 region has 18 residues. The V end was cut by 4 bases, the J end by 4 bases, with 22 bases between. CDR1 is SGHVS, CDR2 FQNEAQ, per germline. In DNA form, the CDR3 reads TGTGCCAGCAGCTCACAGACACCCTCTCTGGAGGGTAATGAAAAACTGTTTTTT. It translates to CASSSQTPSLEGNEKLFF.

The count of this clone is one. As DNA, the CDR3 is TGTGCCAGCAGTTACTCGGCCCCCGGGGAGCTGTTTTTT. This sequence encodes CASSYSAPGELFF. This chain uses TRBV6-6 with TRBJ2-2; D is uncertain. CDR1 is MNHNY, CDR2 SVGAGI, per germline (reference sequence). V was shortened by 0 bases and J by 6 bases, with 5 bases between the two germline ends. This CDR3 is built from 13 residues.

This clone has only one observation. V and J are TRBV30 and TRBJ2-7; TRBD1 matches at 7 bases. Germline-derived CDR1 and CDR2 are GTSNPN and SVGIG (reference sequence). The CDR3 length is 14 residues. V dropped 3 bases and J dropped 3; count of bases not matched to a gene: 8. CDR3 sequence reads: CAWRAGTAFYEQYF. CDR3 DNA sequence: TGTGCCTGGAGAGCTGGGACAGCCTTCTACGAGCAGTACTTC.

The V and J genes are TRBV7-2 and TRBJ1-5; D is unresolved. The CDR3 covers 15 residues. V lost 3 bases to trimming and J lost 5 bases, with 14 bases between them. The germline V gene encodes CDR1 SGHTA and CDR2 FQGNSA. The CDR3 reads CASSLISRVDQPQHF. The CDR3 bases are TGTGCCAGCAGCTTGATTTCGAGGGTTGATCAGCCCCAGCATTTT.